This T cell receptor (beta chain) was recorded in a study of identical twins' blood T cells. Study observations and caveats: Top TCRbeta clonotypes were shared more with twin than unrelated donors.

Note on this clonotype: What it binds is not known.

Libraries were made from RNA as TCR cDNA, using a modified protocol. Each TCR cDNA library carried sample-specific barcodes on both ends. One entry per CDR3 protein, called by TCRdb with MiXCR from the 5' RACE reads. The data contain around 380,000 distinct CDR3 sequences, 28% of them singletons. Donors were six healthy women in three monozygous twin pairs. The origin of this receptor is a woman aged 18-55 years in good health. Input material: PBMCs.

The CDR3 is CASSLTYRPSGANVLTF. CDR3 DNA sequence: TGTGCCAGCAGTTTAACCTACCGACCAAGCGGGGCCAACGTCCTGACTTTC. The V and J genes are TRBV6-5 and TRBJ2-6; D gene uncertain. The V gene lost 4 bases and the J gene lost 4 bases, with 17 bases spanning the gap. CDR3 length: 17 amino acids. Germline CDR1 is MNHEY and CDR2 is SVGAGI.